This entry lists 30 T cell receptor beta chains sequenced from one sample in a study of technical replicates of blood from a few donors. Some clones are missing from TCRdb's copy, which holds only in-frame ones; the method was immunoSEQ multiplex PCR. The repertoire consists of 100,000 or so clones, with 95% occurring once and the leading ten covering 0.2% to 0.25%. Sequenced material: T cells isolated from PBMCs. The receptors come from a human donor in good health.

The chain links TRBV19 to TRBJ1-6; D ambiguous. V was clipped by 0 bases and J by 0 bases, with 6 bases between them. From germline, CDR1 is LNHDA and CDR2 SQIVND (reference sequence). CDR3 length equals 16 residues. CDR3 sequence: CASSIDSHSYNSPLHF. CDR3 nucleotide sequence: TGTGCCAGTAGTATAGATTCACACTCCTATAATTCACCCCTCCACTTT.

The J gene is TRBJ2-5, the V gene TRBV28; perhaps TRBD2 as D (5 bases). The germline V and J ends were trimmed by 5 bases and 4 bases, with 8 bases remaining between them. The germline CDR1 and CDR2 sequences are MDHEN and SYDVKM. The CDR3 is 12 amino acids. Here the CDR3 DNA reads TGTGCCAGCAGTGCCGGAGGAGAGACCCAGTACTTC. The encoded protein is CASSAGGETQYF.

This clone came up once. The chain uses TRBV5-1 and TRBJ2-2; D gene unclear. Germline CDR1 SGHRS, CDR2 YFSETQ. V lost 0 bases to trimming and J lost 8 bases, with 5 bases between them. This CDR3 has 12 residues. DNA for the CDR3: TGCGCCAGCAGCTTGGAGAGGGGGGAGCTGTTTTTT. The encoded protein is CASSLERGELFF.

This chain joins TRBV25-1 and TRBJ2-7, with D perhaps TRBD1 (6 bases). V dropped 1 base and J dropped 0 bases, with 19 bases sitting between them. Germline lookup yields CDR1 MGHDK and CDR2 SYGVNS. The CDR3 length is 18 residues. CDR3 sequence reads: CASSESWGRQGSSYEQYF. CDR3 in DNA: TGTGCCAGCAGTGAATCCTGGGGACGGCAGGGGAGCTCCTACGAGCAGTACTTC.

The chain links TRBV28 to TRBJ2-2, with D possibly matching TRBD1 (5 bases). V was cut by 5 bases and J by 5 bases, with 15 bases left in between. This CDR3 contains 15 residues. The germline CDR1 and CDR2 sequences are MDHEN and SYDVKM. The CDR3 region is CASSLDSKITGELFF. The CDR3 bases are TGTGCCAGCAGTCTCGACAGCAAAATAACCGGGGAGCTGTTTTTT.

This clone has only one observation. CDR3 residues: CAISESFDYGYTF. In nucleotides, the CDR3 is TGTGCCATCAGTGAGTCTTTCGACTATGGCTACACCTTC. The chain employs TRBV10-3 and TRBJ1-2, with D unresolved. The CDR3 loop spans 13 amino acids. The germline CDR1 and CDR2 sequences are ENHRY and SYGVKD. Deletions cut 0 bases from V and 3 bases from J, with 5 bases between.

This chain connects TRBV28 to TRBJ1-1; 9 nucleotides agree with TRBD1. Germline trimming cut 7 bases from V and 2 bases from J; bases unmatched to any gene: 8. Germline CDR1 reads MDHEN; CDR2 reads SYDVKM. This CDR3 region has 15 residues. The CDR3 nucleotides are TGTGCCAGCAAGCCGACAGGGGGGGTAAACACTGAAGCTTTCTTT. Encoded protein: CASKPTGGVNTEAFF.

The chain has TRBV5-1 and TRBJ1-4; D is undetermined. The germline V gene encodes CDR1 SGHRS and CDR2 YFSETQ. V lost 2 bases to trimming and J lost 0 bases, with 5 bases between them. This CDR3 has 14 residues. This chain's CDR3 is CASSFQSTNEKLFF. CDR3 bases: TGCGCCAGCAGCTTTCAATCAACTAATGAAAAACTGTTTTTT.

The CDR3, as DNA: TGTGCCAGCAGCTCCCAAGGGGGACTAGCGGGAGGGCCTGGCACAGATACGCAGTATTTT. Amino acid sequence: CASSSQGGLAGGPGTDTQYF. V and J are TRBV7-8 and TRBJ2-3; 16 bases are a match to TRBD2. This CDR3 comprises 20 residues. V shed 4 bases, J shed 1 base, and the junction held 11 bases outside the gene matches. CDR1 and CDR2 (germline): SGHVS, FQNEAQ.

This clone was observed once. In nucleotides, the CDR3 is TGTGCCAGTAGTTTCCGAGGTAGCGCCACAGATACGCAGTATTTT. Its translation is CASSFRGSATDTQYF. V usage is TRBV19 and J usage is TRBJ2-3; D perhaps matches TRBD2 (5 bases). V lost 5 bases and J lost 2, with 14 bases in between. This CDR3 is 15 amino acids long. In germline, CDR1 is LNHDA, CDR2 SQIVND (reference sequence).

J is TRBJ2-7 and V is TRBV29-1; D is possibly TRBD2 (5 bases). Germline lookup yields CDR1 SQVTM and CDR2 ANQGSEA. CDR3 length equals 15 residues. Trimming cost V 0 bases and J 2 bases, with 14 bases left between them. The CDR3 bases are TGCAGCGTTGAAGAACGTAGCGCGCCGACCTACGAGCAGTACTTC. It specifies CSVEERSAPTYEQYF.

The rearrangement uses TRBV29-1 and TRBJ2-6; D gene uncertain. Trimming stripped 1 base from V and 1 base from J, with 14 bases between. The CDR3 has 17 amino acids. Germline loops: CDR1 SQVTM, CDR2 ANQGSEA. CDR3 DNA sequence: TGCAGCGTTGAAGTGTATAGTAGTTCGTCTGGGGCCAACGTCCTGACTTTC. It codes for CSVEVYSSSSGANVLTF.

The chain employs TRBV4-1 and TRBJ1-4, with D uncertain. The germline gives CDR1 MGHRA, CDR2 YSYEKL. Trimming shortened V by 5 bases and J by 6 bases, and 13 bases separated the two germline ends. This CDR3 is 14 amino acids long. CDR3 in DNA: TGCGCCAGCAGCGACACGGGGAGAGATGAAAAACTGTTTTTT. Its translation: CASSDTGRDEKLFF.

The V call is TRBV29-1, the J call TRBJ2-3; 9 positions match TRBD2. V shed 3 bases and J 2 bases; nucleotides not matched to a gene: 15. The germline V gene encodes CDR1 SQVTM and CDR2 ANQGSEA. CDR3 length equals 18 residues. The CDR3 loop reads CSVERASGMGAYTDTQYF. DNA of the CDR3: TGCAGCGTTGAGAGGGCTAGCGGGATGGGGGCATACACAGATACGCAGTATTTT.

This sequence joins TRBV15 and TRBJ1-5; tentatively, D is TRBD1 (6 bases). Germline lookup yields CDR1 LNHNV and CDR2 YYDKDF (reference sequence). The CDR3 is 20 amino acids. V dropped 1 base and J dropped 6 bases, with 28 bases sitting between them. This CDR3 is CATSRGIPTATQGLRQPQHF. The DNA of the CDR3 is TGTGCCACCAGCAGAGGCATACCCACAGCGACTCAGGGGCTGCGTCAGCCCCAGCATTTT. Combining the CDR3 with reference TRBV15 and TRBJ1-5 gives the whole variable domain DAMVIQNPRYQVTQFGKPVTLSCSQTLNHNVMYWYQQKSSQAPKLLFHYYDKDFNNEADTPDNFQSRRPNTSFCFLDIRSPGLGDTAMYLCATSRGIPTATQGLRQPQHFGDGTRLSIL.

This clone was seen a few times. The chain links TRBV15 to TRBJ1-1; D not certain. Trimming shortened V by 3 bases and J by 4 bases, and 15 bases separated the two germline ends. Germline lookup yields CDR1 LNHNV and CDR2 YYDKDF (reference sequence). This CDR3 is 15 amino acids long. This chain's CDR3 is CATSSNRGVATEAFF. The CDR3 DNA reads as TGTGCCACCAGCAGTAATCGGGGAGTGGCCACTGAAGCTTTCTTT.

A word on this clone: Its ends do not fully match the called genes, so a read error is possible. The chain recombines TRBV5-4 with TRBJ2-2; 10 bases are shared with TRBD2. Germline-derived CDR1 and CDR2 are SGHNT and YYREEE (reference sequence). The CDR3 is made up of 16 amino acids. CDR3 DNA: TGTGCCAGCAGATTGGGACTAGCGCAAAACACCGGGGAGCTGTTTTTT. Translation: CASRLGLAQNTGELFF.

The chain carries TRBV30 and TRBJ1-6, with 7 nucleotides matching TRBD1. Germline assignment: CDR1 GTSNPN and CDR2 SVGIG (reference sequence). The junction had 5 bases not matched to a gene; V was cut back by 3 bases and J by 0 bases. This CDR3 is 16 amino acids long. Here the CDR3 reads CAWREQGNSYNSPLHF. CDR3 sequence (DNA): TGTGCCTGGAGAGAACAGGGGAACTCCTATAATTCACCCCTCCACTTT.

This clone came up a few times. This chain uses TRBV4-2 with TRBJ2-3; D is perhaps TRBD2 (5 bases). The CDR3 consists of 14 residues. CDR1 and CDR2 from the germline V gene are LGHNA and YNFKEQ. V lost 4 bases to trimming and J lost 0 bases, with 8 bases between them. CDR3 DNA sequence: TGTGCCAGCAGCCGGGAGAGAAGCACAGATACGCAGTATTTT. This codes for CASSRERSTDTQYF.

The rearrangement links TRBV28 to TRBJ2-3, with TRBD2 matching 7 bases. After removal of 10 bases from V and 2 bases from J, the junction contained 12 bases not matched to a gene. Germline CDR1 and CDR2: MDHEN and SYDVKM. The CDR3 runs to 15 residues. The CDR3 region has the DNA TGTGCCACCCGGTACGGGCTAGCGGTCACAGATACGCAGTATTTT. Translated: CATRYGLAVTDTQYF.

The chain uses TRBV4-1 and TRBJ1-1, with D possibly matching TRBD1 (6 bases). The germline CDR1 and CDR2 sequences are MGHRA and YSYEKL. The germline V and J ends were trimmed by 0 bases and 0 bases, with 17 bases remaining between them. This CDR3 is 18 amino acids long. The CDR3 protein is CASSQDGTWGPVNTEAFF. CDR3 bases: TGCGCCAGCAGCCAAGATGGTACGTGGGGGCCGGTGAACACTGAAGCTTTCTTT.

Only one count was recorded for this clone. The V gene is TRBV25-1, the J gene TRBJ1-1, with unresolved D. The CDR3 covers 15 residues. V lost 5 bases and J lost 1, with 14 bases in between. Germline CDR1 and CDR2: MGHDK and SYGVNS. CDR3 bases: TGTGCCAGCAGTCCATATATCACGGGGAACACTGAAGCTTTCTTT. Protein product: CASSPYITGNTEAFF. Supplemented by reference TRBV25-1 and TRBJ1-1, the full variable domain reads EADIYQTPRYLVIGTGKKITLECSQTMGHDKMYWYQQDPGMELHLIHYSYGVNSTEKGDLSSESTVSRIRTEHFPLTLESARPSHTSQYLCASSPYITGNTEAFFGQGTRLTVV.

This chain joins TRBV5-1 and TRBJ2-2; TRBD2 might be the D (5 bases). CDR1 and CDR2 from the germline V gene are SGHRS and YFSETQ. Trimming left V 0 bases short and J 1 base short, with 13 bases between. The CDR3 has 17 residues. CDR3 nucleotide sequence: TGCGCCAGCAGCTTGGAAGAGCGGTTTCGGAACACCGGGGAGCTGTTTTTT. Its translation: CASSLEERFRNTGELFF.

The chain joins TRBV9 to TRBJ1-4; no firm D call. The V gene's germline CDR1 is SGDLS and CDR2 YYNGEE. The V gene lost 2 bases and the J gene lost 3 bases, with 5 bases spanning the gap. The CDR3 covers 13 residues. This CDR3 is CASSVSANEKLFF. The CDR3 region has the DNA TGTGCCAGCAGCGTGTCTGCTAATGAAAAACTGTTTTTT.

V gene TRBV15 combines with J gene TRBJ2-1, with a possible D match to TRBD1 (5 bases). V was pared by 0 bases and J by 6 bases, with 9 bases between. Germline CDR1 and CDR2: LNHNV and YYDKDF (reference sequence). CDR3 size: 14 residues. The CDR3 here is CATSRDRAFNEQFF. CDR3 nucleotides: TGTGCCACCAGCAGAGACAGGGCATTCAATGAGCAGTTCTTC. Full variable domain (missing parts from reference TRBV15 and TRBJ2-1): DAMVIQNPRYQVTQFGKPVTLSCSQTLNHNVMYWYQQKSSQAPKLLFHYYDKDFNNEADTPDNFQSRRPNTSFCFLDIRSPGLGDTAMYLCATSRDRAFNEQFFGPGTRLTVL.

This sequence joins TRBV7-9 and TRBJ2-2; no clear D gene. There are 10 residues in the CDR3. V was trimmed by 7 bases and J by 6 bases, leaving 3 bases between them. CDR1 is SEHNR, CDR2 FQNEAQ, per germline (reference sequence). The CDR3 loop reads CASTAGELFF. The CDR3 DNA reads as TGTGCCAGCACTGCCGGGGAGCTGTTTTTT.

This clone was seen only a few times. V gene TRBV19 combines with J gene TRBJ2-1, with TRBD2 as a possible D gene (6 bases). Germline CDR1 and CDR2: LNHDA and SQIVND (reference sequence). CDR3 length: 15 residues. The V gene lost 0 bases and the J gene lost 7 bases, with 13 bases spanning the gap. CDR3 sequence (DNA): TGTGCCAGTAGTATAGATCGGGGAGGCTGGAATGAGCAGTTCTTC. Amino acid sequence: CASSIDRGGWNEQFF.

The chain combines TRBV4-1 with TRBJ1-1; D call uncertain. The V end lost 3 bases, the J end lost 0 bases, and 11 bases lay between the germline ends. Germline CDR1 MGHRA, CDR2 YSYEKL. This CDR3 region has 15 residues. CDR3: CASSQLIHVNTEAFF. The CDR3 DNA reads as TGCGCCAGCAGCCAGCTAATTCATGTGAACACTGAAGCTTTCTTT.

This clone was picked up one time. This chain links TRBV2 with TRBJ2-5; D is unresolved. Germline V gene sequence: CDR1 SNHLY, CDR2 FYNNEI. The CDR3 spans 18 residues. The V end was cut by 1 base, the J end by 3 bases, with 21 bases between. CDR3 in DNA: TGTGCCAGCAGTGAAGGGGTTATCGGAGTCCCCGAAGAAGAGACCCAGTACTTC. This sequence encodes CASSEGVIGVPEEETQYF.

This clone has only a few counts. J is TRBJ1-1 and V is TRBV30; D remains ambiguous. Per germline, CDR1 GTSNPN and CDR2 SVGIG (reference sequence). V dropped 1 base and J dropped 1 base, with 7 bases sitting between them. This CDR3 is built from 13 residues. CDR3 nucleotide sequence: TGTGCCTGGAGTGATCCACAGAACACTGAAGCTTTCTTT. Residues: CAWSDPQNTEAFF. Variable domain in full (rest from reference TRBV30 and TRBJ1-1): SQTIHQWPATLVQPVGSPLSLECTVEGTSNPNLYWYRQAAGRGLQLLFYSVGIGQISSEVPQNLSASRPQDRQFILSSKKLLLSDSGFYLCAWSDPQNTEAFFGQGTRLTVV.